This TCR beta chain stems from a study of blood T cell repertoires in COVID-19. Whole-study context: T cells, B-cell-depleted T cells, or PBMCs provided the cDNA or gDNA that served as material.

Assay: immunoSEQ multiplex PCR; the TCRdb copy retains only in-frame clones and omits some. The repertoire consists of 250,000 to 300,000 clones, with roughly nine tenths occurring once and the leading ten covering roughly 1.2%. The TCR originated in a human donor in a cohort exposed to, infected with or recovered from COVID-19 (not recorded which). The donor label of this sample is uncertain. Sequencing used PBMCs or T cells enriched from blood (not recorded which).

The CDR3 loop is CASSITGVTEAFF. CDR3 coding DNA: TGTGCCAGTAGTATTACAGGGGTTACTGAAGCTTTCTTT. J is TRBJ1-1 and V is TRBV19, with 7 nucleotides matching TRBD1. The germline CDR1 and CDR2 sequences are LNHDA and SQIVND (reference sequence). The CDR3 totals 13 residues. Unmatched junction bases numbered 3, after V lost 3 bases and J lost 5 bases.